This TCR beta chain came from a study of neurological immune-mediated disorders. Study results and limitations: HTLV-1-associated myelopathy had the most TCR clonal expansion, while multiple sclerosis had the least, a level that fell below healthy controls.

V shed 3 bases, J shed 2 bases, and the junction held 8 bases outside the gene matches. CDR1 KGHSH and CDR2 LQKENI come from the germline V gene. There are 16 residues in the CDR3. A single record per CDR3 protein comes from TCRdb applying MiXCR to the 5' RACE reads. Of some 26,000 distinct CDR3 sequences listed, about 3.5% are singletons. The table lists this clonotype with many counts. Its specificity is unknown. Sequenced input: PBMCs. The chain uses TRBV18 and TRBJ2-7, with 9 bases aligning to TRBD2. This TCR derives from a woman aged 25-40 years with multiple sclerosis. In nucleotides, the CDR3 is TGTGCCAGCTCACCGTCTCGGACTAGCGCGACCTACGAGCAGTACTTC. This sequence encodes CASSPSRTSATYEQYF.